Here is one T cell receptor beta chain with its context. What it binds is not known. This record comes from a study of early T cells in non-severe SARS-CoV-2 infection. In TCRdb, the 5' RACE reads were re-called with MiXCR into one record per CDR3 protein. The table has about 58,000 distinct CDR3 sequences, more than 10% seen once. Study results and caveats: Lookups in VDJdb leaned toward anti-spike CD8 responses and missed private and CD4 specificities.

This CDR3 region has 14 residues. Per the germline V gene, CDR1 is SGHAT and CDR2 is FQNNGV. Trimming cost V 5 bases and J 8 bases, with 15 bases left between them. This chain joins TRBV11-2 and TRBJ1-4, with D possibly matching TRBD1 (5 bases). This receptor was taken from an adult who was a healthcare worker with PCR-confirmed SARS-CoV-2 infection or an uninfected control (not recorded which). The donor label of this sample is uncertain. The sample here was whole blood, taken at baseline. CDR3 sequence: CASSEDNPGEKLFF. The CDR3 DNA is TGTGCCAGCAGCGAGGACAACCCCGGGGAAAAACTGTTTTTT.